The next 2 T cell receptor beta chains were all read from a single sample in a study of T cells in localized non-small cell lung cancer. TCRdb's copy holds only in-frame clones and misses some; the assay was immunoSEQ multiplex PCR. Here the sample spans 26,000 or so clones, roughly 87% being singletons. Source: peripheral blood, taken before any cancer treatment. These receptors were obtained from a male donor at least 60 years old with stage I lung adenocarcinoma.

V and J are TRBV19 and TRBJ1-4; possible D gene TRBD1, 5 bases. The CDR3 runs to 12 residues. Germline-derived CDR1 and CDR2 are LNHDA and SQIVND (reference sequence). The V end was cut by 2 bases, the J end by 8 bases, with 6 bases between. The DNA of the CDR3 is TGTGCCAGTAGTATACAGGGAGAAAAACTGTTTTTT. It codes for CASSIQGEKLFF.

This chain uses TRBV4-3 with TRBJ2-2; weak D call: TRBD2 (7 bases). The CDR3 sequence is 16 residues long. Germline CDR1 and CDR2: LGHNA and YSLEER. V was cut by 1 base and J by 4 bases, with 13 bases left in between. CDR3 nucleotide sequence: TGCGCCAGCAGCCAAGCCGCTAGGGGGGGCACCGGGGAGCTGTTTTTT. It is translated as CASSQAARGGTGELFF.